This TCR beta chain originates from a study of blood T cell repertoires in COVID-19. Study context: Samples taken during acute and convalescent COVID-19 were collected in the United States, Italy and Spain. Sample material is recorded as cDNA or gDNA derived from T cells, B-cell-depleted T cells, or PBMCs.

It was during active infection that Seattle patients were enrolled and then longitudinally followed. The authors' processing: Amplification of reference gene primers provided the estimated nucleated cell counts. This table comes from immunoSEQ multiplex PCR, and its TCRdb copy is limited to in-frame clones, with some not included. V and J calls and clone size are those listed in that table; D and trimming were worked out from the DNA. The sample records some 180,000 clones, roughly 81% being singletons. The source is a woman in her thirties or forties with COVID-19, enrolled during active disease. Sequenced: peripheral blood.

Here the CDR3 reads CASSQGRTGGETEAFF. Here the CDR3 DNA reads TGTGCCAGCAGCCAAGGGAGGACAGGGGGCGAGACTGAAGCTTTCTTT. The chain carries TRBV3-1 (or the pseudogene TRBV3-2) and TRBJ1-1; 11 bases are a match to TRBD1. V dropped 1 base and J dropped 5; count of bases not matched to a gene: 6. The V gene's germline CDR1 is LGHDT and CDR2 YNNKEL (reference sequence). CDR3 size: 16 residues.